This T cell receptor (beta chain) appears in the sequencing data of a study of early T cells in non-severe SARS-CoV-2 infection. About the research overall: Sequencing of unsorted whole blood was done on bulk RNA, leaving chains unpaired. Study-level results: A preference for anti-spike CD8 responses marked VDJdb matching, which missed private and CD4 specificities.

Individual cDNA molecules were tagged with unique molecular identifiers. TCRdb reanalysed the 5' RACE reads using MiXCR and keeps one entry per CDR3 protein. Of around 75,000 distinct CDR3 sequences in the sample, roughly 10% were seen once. Germline-derived CDR1 and CDR2 are SNHLY and FYNNEI. This CDR3 has 13 residues. V was trimmed by 5 bases and J by 5 bases, leaving 9 bases between them. Ten or more counts support this clonotype. The antigen is unknown. The sequence was obtained from an adult who was a healthcare worker with PCR-confirmed SARS-CoV-2 infection or an uninfected control (not recorded which). The V and J genes are TRBV2 and TRBJ2-2; D ambiguous. The sequenced sample consisted of whole blood. In DNA, the CDR3 is TGTGCCAGCAGTCTTATAGGGACCGGGGAGCTGTTTTTT. Translating it yields CASSLIGTGELFF.